Given below is one T cell receptor (beta chain) in context. Its target is not known. The data belong to a study of T cell responses to AZD1222 COVID-19 vaccine. About the research overall: Second-dose recipients at about 4 or about 12 weeks were treated as one pooled group. Study-wide findings and caveats: Most donors were white British, females outnumbered males, and clonal diversity was possibly underestimated. After the peak T cell response, and only then, were repertoires sampled. Of the AZD1222 recipients, only 5 to 7 were seropositive at baseline.

The repertoire was sequenced with immunoSEQ multiplex PCR; TCRdb's copy has only in-frame clones and lacks some. The table includes approximately 70,000 clones, less than 90% detected once. Germline V lookup: CDR1 LNHNV, CDR2 YYDKDF (reference sequence). CDR3 length equals 18 residues. Trimming removed 4 bases at V and 4 bases at J, with 23 bases between. The receptor comes from an adult in good health. The J gene is TRBJ1-5, the V gene TRBV15; maybe TRBD1 (5 bases). The specimen was peripheral blood, collected on day 0 of AZD1222 vaccination. The chain's CDR3 is CATSNPRAGWGSNQPQHF. The CDR3 nucleotides read TGTGCCACCAGCAATCCCCGAGCGGGGTGGGGGAGTAATCAGCCCCAGCATTTT.